The 8 T cell receptor beta chains below all came from one sample that was sequenced in a study of OX40 agonist ivuxolimab in advanced cancers. Library construction relied on the immunoSEQ multiplex PCR assay. TCRdb took over this immuneACCESS table, retaining in-frame rearrangements with V and J assigned. Such tables are incomplete; in checked studies, under half of the missing clones stem from an unresolved V gene, and the remainder is unexplained. Recorded for this sample are around 80,000 clones; 85% of them occurred a single time. The ten top clones hold 0.53% of the sample. The sample consisted of CD4+ or CD8+ T cells sorted from blood, taken in a trial of the OX40 agonist ivuxolimab. Receptors were obtained from an adult with an advanced solid tumor such as melanoma, head and neck, liver or kidney cancer.

This rearrangement joins TRBV5-1 to TRBJ2-1, with no clear D. Germline CDR1 reads SGHRS; CDR2 reads YFSETQ. V gave up 4 bases and J gave up 2 bases, with 13 bases separating them. The CDR3 runs 15 residues. The CDR3 is CASSKGSGAYNEQFF. The CDR3 coding sequence is TGCGCCAGCAGCAAGGGATCAGGCGCCTACAATGAGCAGTTCTTC. Filled out from reference TRBV5-1 and TRBJ2-1, the complete variable domain reads KAGVTQTPRYLIKTRGQQVTLSCSPISGHRSVSWYQQTPGQGLQFLFEYFSETQRNKGNFPGRFSGRQFSNSRSEMNVSTLELGDSALYLCASSKGSGAYNEQFFGPGTRLTVL.

The V call is TRBV4-2, the J call TRBJ1-1; tentatively, D is TRBD1 (6 bases). With 0 bases removed from V and 1 base from J, the gap between germline ends came to 9 bases. This CDR3 comprises 15 residues. Germline loops: CDR1 LGHNA, CDR2 YNFKEQ. This chain's CDR3 is CASSQDQGTNTEAFF. As DNA, the CDR3 is TGTGCCAGCAGCCAAGATCAGGGGACGAACACTGAAGCTTTCTTT.

The rearrangement joins TRBV28 to TRBJ1-1, with 7 bases aligning to TRBD1. The CDR3 loop spans 13 amino acids. Losses at the gene ends were 5 bases for V and 7 bases for J; bases not matched to a gene: 7. CDR1 and CDR2 from the germline V gene are MDHEN and SYDVKM. The CDR3, as DNA: TGTGCCAGCAGTCTCGGGGGACAGCTTGAAGCTTTCTTT. Its translation: CASSLGGQLEAFF.

This clone has only a few counts. The chain combines TRBV5-1 with TRBJ2-1, with TRBD2 matching 7 bases. Germline-derived CDR1 and CDR2 are SGHRS and YFSETQ. This CDR3 spans 18 amino acids. With V trimmed by 3 bases and J by 4 bases, 16 bases remained unmatched. The CDR3 loop reads CASSSSSPGGSGYNEQFF. The CDR3, as DNA: TGCGCCAGCAGCTCCTCCTCCCCGGGGGGTTCGGGGTACAATGAGCAGTTCTTC.

This chain connects TRBV18 to TRBJ1-1; D uncertain. CDR3 length: 13 residues. The germline V gene has CDR1 KGHSH and CDR2 LQKENI. V dropped 6 bases and J dropped 1 base, with 9 bases sitting between them. CDR3 protein: CASSQEPNTEAFF. The CDR3 region has the DNA TGTGCCAGCTCTCAAGAACCGAACACTGAAGCTTTCTTT. The full variable domain, completed using reference TRBV18 and TRBJ1-1, is NAGVMQNPRHLVRRRGQEARLRCSPMKGHSHVYWYRQLPEEGLKFMVYLQKENIIDESGMPKERFSAEFPKEGPSILRIQQVVRGDSAAYFCASSQEPNTEAFFGQGTRLTVV.

This sequence joins TRBV7-3 and TRBJ2-3, with TRBD2 matching 14 bases. The CDR3 contains 15 residues. J was trimmed by 6 bases and V by 3 bases; bases with no gene match: 2. Germline CDR1 SGHTA, CDR2 FQGTGA. CDR3 DNA: TGTGCCAGCAGCTTGAGGACTAGCGGGAGGGATACGCAGTATTTT. Protein: CASSLRTSGRDTQYF.

The V call is TRBV6-5, the J call TRBJ1-2; the D is unclear. Germline V gives CDR1 MNHEY, CDR2 SVGAGI. This CDR3 region has 14 residues. V was clipped by 6 bases and J by 7 bases, with 18 bases between them. The CDR3 protein is CASSVWGVMPGYTF. CDR3 coding DNA: TGTGCCAGCAGCGTATGGGGTGTGATGCCTGGCTACACCTTC.

The V call is TRBV18, the J call TRBJ1-1, with 10 positions matching TRBD1. V shed 4 bases, J shed 6 bases, and the junction held 2 bases outside the gene matches. CDR1 KGHSH and CDR2 LQKENI come from the germline V gene. CDR3 length equals 13 residues. The CDR3 loop is CASSRQGAAEAFF. DNA for the CDR3: TGTGCCAGCTCACGACAGGGGGCCGCTGAAGCTTTCTTT.